This T cell receptor (beta chain) was identified during a study of T cell changes during pregnancy in multiple sclerosis. V lost 0 bases and J lost 0, with 7 bases in between. The CDR3 runs 15 residues. Germline V lookup: CDR1 LNHNV, CDR2 YYDKDF (reference sequence). This clone was seen a single time. Profiled with immunoSEQ multiplex PCR; TCRdb holds only in-frame clones, not every one. The table shows tens of thousands of clones, with approximately 90% occurring only once. This chain links TRBV15 with TRBJ2-3; the D gene is possibly TRBD2 (5 bases). The sequence derives from a female donor with multiple sclerosis, enrolled in a pregnancy study. Material: peripheral blood, obtained after pregnancy. In DNA form, the CDR3 reads TGTGCCACCAGCAGAGATGGACTTAGCACAGATACGCAGTATTTT. It yields the protein CATSRDGLSTDTQYF. Based on the CDR3 plus reference TRBV15 and TRBJ2-3, the full variable domain is DAMVIQNPRYQVTQFGKPVTLSCSQTLNHNVMYWYQQKSSQAPKLLFHYYDKDFNNEADTPDNFQSRRPNTSFCFLDIRSPGLGDTAMYLCATSRDGLSTDTQYFGPGTRLTVL.